This is a list of T cell receptor beta chains from one sample in a study of cytomegalovirus exposure and HLA in healthy donors. TCRdb keeps only in-frame clones here, not all; method: immunoSEQ multiplex PCR. The sample records almost 200,000 clones, around 77% being singletons. The sequenced material came from PBMCs. The origin of the receptors is a man aged 25 to 45 in good health and CMV-seronegative. The CDR3 runs from the conserved cysteine through the conserved F or W. D genes are given only for firm matches. The size entry is marked missing in some rows and otherwise reads once, few, many or a size class.

TRBD2	TRBV28	once	TRBJ2-7	TGTGCCAGCAGCCCATCGGCTAGCGGGAGCTACGAGCAGTACTTC	CASSPSASGSYEQYF
TRBD2	TRBV7-8	few	TRBJ2-1	TGTGCCAGCAGCTTGACTAGCGGGAGCGGGAATGAGCAGTTCTTC	CASSLTSGSGNEQFF
TRBD2	TRBV7-6	-	TRBJ2-1	TGTGCCAGCAGCGAGATAAGGACTAGCGGGAGGGGTGGTGAGCAGTTCTTC	CASSEIRTSGRGGEQFF
-	TRBV29-1	-	TRBJ2-7	TGCAGCGTTGAAAGTCAGGGATCGGCGCCCTACGAGCAGTACTTC	CSVESQGSAPYEQYF
TRBD1	TRBV6-1	-	TRBJ1-4	TGTGCCAGCAGTAAAGGACAGGGGGCGTTAACTAATGAAAAACTGTTTTTT	CASSKGQGALTNEKLFF
-	TRBV10-3	-	TRBJ1-1	TGTGCCATCGGCAGGGCAAGGAACACTGAAGCTTTCTTT	CAIGRARNTEAFF
-	TRBV10-1	-	TRBJ1-1	TGCGCCAGCAGTGAGACAAATCTGGCCACTGAAGCTTTCTTT	CASSETNLATEAFF
TRBD1	TRBV29-1	-	TRBJ1-1	TGCAGCGTCGAAACAGGGGGGGGGACTGAAGCTTTCTTT	CSVETGGGTEAFF
-	TRBV18	-	TRBJ1-3	TGTGCCAGCTCACCTCAAGGAAACACCATATATTTT	CASSPQGNTIYF
TRBD2	TRBV27	once	TRBJ2-1	TGTGCCAGCAGTCTGTGGGAGGGATCCTACAATGAGCAGTTCTTC	CASSLWEGSYNEQFF
TRBD1	TRBV5-1	few	TRBJ1-1	TGCGCCAGCAGCTGGAGGCAGGGGGCCACTGAAGCTTTCTTT	CASSWRQGATEAFF
TRBD2	TRBV6-1	-	TRBJ2-7	TGTGCCAGCAGCGCGGGGACTAGCGGGATTCGAGAGCAGTACTTC	CASSAGTSGIREQYF
-	TRBV6-1	-	TRBJ1-5	TGTGCCAGCCGGGCGATGGAGGGTGGCGGACAGCCCCAGCATTTT	CASRAMEGGGQPQHF
-	TRBV4-2	-	TRBJ1-5	TGTGCCAGCAGCCCCGGAGCGATTAGCAATCAGCCCCAGCATTTT	CASSPGAISNQPQHF
-	TRBV29-1	-	TRBJ2-7	TGCAGCGTTGAAACAGGGATGGGGGCCTACGAGCAGTACTTC	CSVETGMGAYEQYF
TRBD2	TRBV29-1	-	TRBJ2-1	TGCAGCGTTGAAGATGACCGGACTAGCAGGGTCAATGAGCAGTTCTTC	CSVEDDRTSRVNEQFF